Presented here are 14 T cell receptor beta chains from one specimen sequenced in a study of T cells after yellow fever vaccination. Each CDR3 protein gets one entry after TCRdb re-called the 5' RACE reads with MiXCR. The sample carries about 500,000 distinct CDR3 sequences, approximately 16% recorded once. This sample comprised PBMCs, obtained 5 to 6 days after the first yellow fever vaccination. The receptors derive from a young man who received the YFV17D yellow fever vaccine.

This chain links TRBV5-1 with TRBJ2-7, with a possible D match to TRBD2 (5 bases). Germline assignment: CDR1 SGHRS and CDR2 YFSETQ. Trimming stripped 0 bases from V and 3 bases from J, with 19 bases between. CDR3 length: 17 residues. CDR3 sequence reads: CASSLAGSGAPDYEQYV. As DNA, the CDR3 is TGCGCCAGCAGCTTGGCGGGGTCAGGAGCTCCTGACTACGAGCAGTACGTC.

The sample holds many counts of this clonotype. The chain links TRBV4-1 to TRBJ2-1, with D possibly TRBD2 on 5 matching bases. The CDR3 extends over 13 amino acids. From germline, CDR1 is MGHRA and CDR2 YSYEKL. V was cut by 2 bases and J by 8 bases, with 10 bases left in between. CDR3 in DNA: TGCGCCAGCAGCCAATTCCTAGCCTATGAGCAGTTCTTC. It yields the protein CASSQFLAYEQFF.

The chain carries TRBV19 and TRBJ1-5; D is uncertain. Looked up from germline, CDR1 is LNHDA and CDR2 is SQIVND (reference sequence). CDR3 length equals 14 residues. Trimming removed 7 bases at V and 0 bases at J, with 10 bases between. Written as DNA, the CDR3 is TGTGCCAGTAAAGGGTCCTATAGCAATCAGCCCCAGCATTTT. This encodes CASKGSYSNQPQHF.

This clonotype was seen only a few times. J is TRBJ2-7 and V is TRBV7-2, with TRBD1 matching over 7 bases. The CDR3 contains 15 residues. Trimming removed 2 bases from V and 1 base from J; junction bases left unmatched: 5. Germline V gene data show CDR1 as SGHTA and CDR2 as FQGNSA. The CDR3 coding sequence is TGTGCCAGCAGCTTATCTCCGGGACAGTCCTACGAGCAGTACTTC. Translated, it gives CASSLSPGQSYEQYF.

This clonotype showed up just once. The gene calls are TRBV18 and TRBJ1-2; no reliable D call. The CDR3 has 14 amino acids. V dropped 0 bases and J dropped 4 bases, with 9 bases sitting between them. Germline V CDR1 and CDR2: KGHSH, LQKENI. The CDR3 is CASSPPPTGYGYTF. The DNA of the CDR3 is TGTGCCAGCTCACCACCGCCGACGGGCTATGGCTACACCTTC.

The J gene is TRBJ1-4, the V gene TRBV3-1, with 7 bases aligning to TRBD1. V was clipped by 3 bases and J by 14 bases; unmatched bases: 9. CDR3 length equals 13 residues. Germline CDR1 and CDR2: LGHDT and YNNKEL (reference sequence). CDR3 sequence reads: CASSQNYRDSLFF. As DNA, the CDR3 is TGTGCCAGCAGCCAGAATTACCGGGACAGTCTGTTTTTT.

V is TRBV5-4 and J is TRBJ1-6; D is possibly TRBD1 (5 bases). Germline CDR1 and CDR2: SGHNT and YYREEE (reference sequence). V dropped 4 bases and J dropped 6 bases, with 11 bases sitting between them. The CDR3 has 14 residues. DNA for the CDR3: TGTGCCAGCAGCCCCTCTAGGGGTAATTCACCCCTCCACTTT. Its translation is CASSPSRGNSPLHF.

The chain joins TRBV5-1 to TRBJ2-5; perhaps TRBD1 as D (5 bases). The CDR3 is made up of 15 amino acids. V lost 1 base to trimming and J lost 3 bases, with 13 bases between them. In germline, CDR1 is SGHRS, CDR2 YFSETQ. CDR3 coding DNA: TGCGCCAGCAGCTTGTTTCAACCAGGGAAAGAGACCCAGTACTTC. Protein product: CASSLFQPGKETQYF.

The CDR3 DNA sequence: TGTGCCAGCAGTGATGTTGCGTCGCGACGGGAGACCCAGTACTTC. This gives the protein CASSDVASRRETQYF. The chain is built from TRBV2 and TRBJ2-5; D is ambiguous. V was clipped by 3 bases and J by 5 bases, with 16 bases between them. Germline CDR1 reads SNHLY; CDR2 reads FYNNEI. The CDR3 contains 15 residues.

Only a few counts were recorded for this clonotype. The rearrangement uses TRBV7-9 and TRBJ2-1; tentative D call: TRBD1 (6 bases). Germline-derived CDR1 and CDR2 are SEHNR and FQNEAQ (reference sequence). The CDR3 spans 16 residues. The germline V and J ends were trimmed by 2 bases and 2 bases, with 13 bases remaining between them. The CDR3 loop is CASSLIEAGAYNEQFF. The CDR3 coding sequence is TGTGCCAGCAGCTTAATTGAGGCAGGGGCCTACAATGAGCAGTTCTTC.

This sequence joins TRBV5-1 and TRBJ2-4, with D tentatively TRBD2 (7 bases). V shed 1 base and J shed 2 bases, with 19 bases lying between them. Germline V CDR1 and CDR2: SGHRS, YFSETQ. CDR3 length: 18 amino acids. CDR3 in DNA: TGCGCCAGCAGCTTGTCGGGGGGCCTTGACCTTCCCAAAAACATTCAGTACTTC. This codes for CASSLSGGLDLPKNIQYF. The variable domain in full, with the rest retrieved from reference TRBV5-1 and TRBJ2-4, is KAGVTQTPRYLIKTRGQQVTLSCSPISGHRSVSWYQQTPGQGLQFLFEYFSETQRNKGNFPGRFSGRQFSNSRSEMNVSTLELGDSALYLCASSLSGGLDLPKNIQYFGAGTRLSVL.

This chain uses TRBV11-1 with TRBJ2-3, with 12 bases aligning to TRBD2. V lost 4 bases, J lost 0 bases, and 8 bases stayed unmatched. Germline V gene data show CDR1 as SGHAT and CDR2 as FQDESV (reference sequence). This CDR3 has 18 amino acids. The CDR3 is CASSSGLAGTTSTDTQYF. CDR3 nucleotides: TGTGCCAGCAGCTCCGGACTAGCGGGGACAACTAGCACAGATACGCAGTATTTT.

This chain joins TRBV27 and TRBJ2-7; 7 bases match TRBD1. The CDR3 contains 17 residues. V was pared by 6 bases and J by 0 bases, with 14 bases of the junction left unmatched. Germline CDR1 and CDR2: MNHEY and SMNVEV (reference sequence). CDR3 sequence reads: CASSLVQGQDLSYEQYV. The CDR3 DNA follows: TGTGCCAGCAGCTTAGTCCAAGGACAGGACCTCTCCTACGAGCAGTACGTC.

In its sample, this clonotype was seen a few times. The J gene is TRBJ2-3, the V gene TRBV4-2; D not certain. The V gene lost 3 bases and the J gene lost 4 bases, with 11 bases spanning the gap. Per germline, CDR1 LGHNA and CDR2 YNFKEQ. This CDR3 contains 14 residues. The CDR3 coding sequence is TGTGCCAGCAGCCAGTCGGACGAGGCAGATACGCAGTATTTT. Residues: CASSQSDEADTQYF.